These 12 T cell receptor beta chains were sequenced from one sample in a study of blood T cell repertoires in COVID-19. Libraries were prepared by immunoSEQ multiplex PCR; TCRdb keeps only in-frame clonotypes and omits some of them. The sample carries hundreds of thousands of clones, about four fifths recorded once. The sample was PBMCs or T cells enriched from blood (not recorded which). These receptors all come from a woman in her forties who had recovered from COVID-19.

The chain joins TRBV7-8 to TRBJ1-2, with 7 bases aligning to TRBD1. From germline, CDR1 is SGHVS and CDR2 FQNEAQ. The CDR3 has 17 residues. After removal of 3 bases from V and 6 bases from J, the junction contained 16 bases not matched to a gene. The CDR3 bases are TGTGCCAGCAGCTTGGACAGGTTAAAAGGAAGGATAGATGGCTACACCTTC. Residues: CASSLDRLKGRIDGYTF. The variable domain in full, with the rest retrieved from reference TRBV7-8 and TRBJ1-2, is GAGVSQSPRYKVAKRGQDVALRCDPISGHVSLFWYQQALGQGPEFLTYFQNEAQLDKSGLPSDRFFAERPEGSVSTLKIQRTQQEDSAVYLCASSLDRLKGRIDGYTFGSGTRLTVV.

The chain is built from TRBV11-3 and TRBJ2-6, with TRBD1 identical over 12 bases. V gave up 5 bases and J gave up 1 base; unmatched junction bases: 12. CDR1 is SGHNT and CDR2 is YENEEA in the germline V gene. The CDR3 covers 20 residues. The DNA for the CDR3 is TGTGCCAGCAGCGGGCGGGACAGGGGGCTGTATTTGTCTGGGGCCAACGTCCTGACTTTC. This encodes CASSGRDRGLYLSGANVLTF.

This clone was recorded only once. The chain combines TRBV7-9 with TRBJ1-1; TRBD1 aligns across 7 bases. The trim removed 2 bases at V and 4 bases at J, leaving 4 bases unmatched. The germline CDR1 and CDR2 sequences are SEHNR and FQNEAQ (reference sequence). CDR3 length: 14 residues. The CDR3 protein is CASSLSNRGTEAFF. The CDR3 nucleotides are TGTGCCAGCAGCTTATCCAACAGGGGCACTGAAGCTTTCTTT.

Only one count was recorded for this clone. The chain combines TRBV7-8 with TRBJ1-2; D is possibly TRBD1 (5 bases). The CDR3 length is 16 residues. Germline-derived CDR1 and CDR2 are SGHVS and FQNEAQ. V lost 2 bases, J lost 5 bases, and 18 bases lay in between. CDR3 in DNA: TGTGCCAGCAGCTTACCCTCGCAGCCAGGGCTGTATGGCTACACCTTC. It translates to CASSLPSQPGLYGYTF. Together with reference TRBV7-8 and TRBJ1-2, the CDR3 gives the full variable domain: GAGVSQSPRYKVAKRGQDVALRCDPISGHVSLFWYQQALGQGPEFLTYFQNEAQLDKSGLPSDRFFAERPEGSVSTLKIQRTQQEDSAVYLCASSLPSQPGLYGYTFGSGTRLTVV.

The CDR3 sequence: CASSPRTESGYGYTF. The CDR3 DNA sequence: TGTGCCAGCTCACCCCGGACAGAATCAGGCTATGGCTACACCTTC. This sequence joins TRBV18 and TRBJ1-2; a weak D match, TRBD1 (6 bases). The CDR3 totals 15 residues. CDR1 KGHSH and CDR2 LQKENI come from the germline V gene. V dropped 3 bases and J dropped 4 bases, with 15 bases sitting between them.

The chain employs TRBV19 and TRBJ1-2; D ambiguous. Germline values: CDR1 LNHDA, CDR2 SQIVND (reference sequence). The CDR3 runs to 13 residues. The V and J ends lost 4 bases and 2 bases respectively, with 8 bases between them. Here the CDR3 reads CASSTGENYGYTF. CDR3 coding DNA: TGTGCCAGTAGTACCGGGGAGAACTATGGCTACACCTTC.

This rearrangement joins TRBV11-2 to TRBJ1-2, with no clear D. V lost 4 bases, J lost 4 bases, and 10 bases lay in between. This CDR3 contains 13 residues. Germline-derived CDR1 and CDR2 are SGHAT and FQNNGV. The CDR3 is CASSSVGIYGYTF. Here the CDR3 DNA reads TGTGCCAGCAGCTCAGTCGGGATCTATGGCTACACCTTC.

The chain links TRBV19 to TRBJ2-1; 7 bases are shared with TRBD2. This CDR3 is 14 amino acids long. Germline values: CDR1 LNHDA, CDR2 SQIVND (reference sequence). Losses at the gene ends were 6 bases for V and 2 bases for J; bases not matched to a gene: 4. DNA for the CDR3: TGTGCCAGTAGAAAACGGGAGGCCTACAATGAGCAGTTCTTC. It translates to CASRKREAYNEQFF. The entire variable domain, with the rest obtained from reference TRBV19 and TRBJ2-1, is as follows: DGGITQSPKYLFRKEGQNVTLSCEQNLNHDAMYWYRQDPGQGLRLIYYSQIVNDFQKGDIAEGYSVSREKKESFPLTVTSAQKNPTAFYLCASRKREAYNEQFFGPGTRLTVL.

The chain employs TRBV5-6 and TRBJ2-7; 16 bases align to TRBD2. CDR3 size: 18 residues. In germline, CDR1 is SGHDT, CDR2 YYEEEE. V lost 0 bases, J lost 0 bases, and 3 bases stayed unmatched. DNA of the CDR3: TGTGCCAGCAGCTTGGTGGGACTAGCGGGAGGGAGCTCCTACGAGCAGTACTTC. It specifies CASSLVGLAGGSSYEQYF.

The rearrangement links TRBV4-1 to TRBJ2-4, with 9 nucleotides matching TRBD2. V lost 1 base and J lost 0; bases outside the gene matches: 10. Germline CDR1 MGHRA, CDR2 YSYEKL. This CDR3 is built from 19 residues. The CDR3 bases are TGCGCCAGCAGCCAAGGCATTAGCGGGAGTGGCTTAGCCAAAAACATTCAGTACTTC. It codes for CASSQGISGSGLAKNIQYF.

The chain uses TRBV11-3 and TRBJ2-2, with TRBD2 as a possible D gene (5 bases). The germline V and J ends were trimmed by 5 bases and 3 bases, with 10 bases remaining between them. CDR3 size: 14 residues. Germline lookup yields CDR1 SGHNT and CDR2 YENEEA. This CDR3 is CASSRGLYTGELFF. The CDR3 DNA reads TGTGCCAGCAGCCGAGGACTCTACACCGGGGAGCTGTTTTTT.

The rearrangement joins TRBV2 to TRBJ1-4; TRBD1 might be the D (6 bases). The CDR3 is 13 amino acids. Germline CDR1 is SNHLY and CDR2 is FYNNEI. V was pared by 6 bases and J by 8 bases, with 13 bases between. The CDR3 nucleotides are TGTGCCAGCAGAGGGACGGGGACAGAAAAACTGTTTTTT. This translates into CASRGTGTEKLFF.